The 32 T cell receptor beta chains below all came from one sample that was sequenced in a study of blood T cell repertoires in COVID-19. TCRdb's copy holds only in-frame clones and misses some; the assay was immunoSEQ multiplex PCR. The profile shows about 50,000 clones, about 83% of them singletons. Material for sequencing was peripheral blood. The receptor source for this set is an older woman with acute or convalescent COVID-19.

Details on this clone: The sample holds other DNA sequences that translate to the same CDR3. The rearrangement links TRBV18 to TRBJ2-3; 13 nucleotides align to TRBD2. The CDR3 has 18 residues. In germline, CDR1 is KGHSH, CDR2 LQKENI. V shed 3 bases and J 1 base; nucleotides not matched to a gene: 7. The CDR3 loop reads CASSPTSGGAGGTDTQYF. The CDR3 DNA follows: TGTGCCAGCTCACCCACTAGCGGGGGGGCAGGGGGCACAGATACGCAGTATTTT.

The chain couples TRBV28 to TRBJ2-1; 13 nucleotides agree with TRBD2. Trimming removed 7 bases from V and 4 bases from J; junction bases left unmatched: 7. The CDR3 is made up of 16 amino acids. Germline lookup yields CDR1 MDHEN and CDR2 SYDVKM. CDR3 coding DNA: TGTGCCAGCACCCGGACTAGCGGGGGACTTTACAATGAGCAGTTCTTC. It yields the protein CASTRTSGGLYNEQFF.

The chain links TRBV29-1 to TRBJ1-1, with a tentative D call TRBD1 (5 bases). The germline gives CDR1 SQVTM, CDR2 ANQGSEA. V lost 5 bases and J 11 bases, leaving 15 bases between the germline ends. CDR3 length: 11 residues. The CDR3 protein is CSVPDGGSAFF. Written as DNA, the CDR3 is TGCAGCGTTCCCGACGGGGGTTCGGCTTTCTTT.

V gene TRBV7-9 combines with J gene TRBJ1-1, with unresolved D. This CDR3 is built from 15 residues. Per germline, CDR1 SEHNR and CDR2 FQNEAQ (reference sequence). The V and J ends lost 5 bases and 0 bases respectively, with 13 bases between them. CDR3 residues: CASSPRAQMNTEAFF. The DNA for the CDR3 is TGTGCCAGCAGCCCGAGGGCTCAAATGAACACTGAAGCTTTCTTT.

V gene TRBV5-1 combines with J gene TRBJ1-3; 7 nucleotides match TRBD1. Germline CDR1 reads SGHRS; CDR2 reads YFSETQ. This CDR3 contains 14 residues. The ends lost 3 bases at V and 4 bases at J; junction bases unmatched: 4. DNA for the CDR3: TGCGCCAGCAGCTCCGGGACAGTCGGAAACACCATATATTTT. Amino acids: CASSSGTVGNTIYF.

Here the CDR3 DNA reads TGTGCCAGCAGTTCAGGGACATTCGATCTCGAGCAGTACTTC. Amino acids: CASSSGTFDLEQYF. The chain has TRBV28 and TRBJ2-7, with a possible D match to TRBD1 (6 bases). V dropped 4 bases and J dropped 6 bases, with 16 bases sitting between them. CDR3 length: 14 amino acids. Germline lookup yields CDR1 MDHEN and CDR2 SYDVKM.

J is TRBJ2-3 and V is TRBV7-2; D not resolved. The CDR3 sequence is 15 residues long. V lost 5 bases, J lost 1 base, and 13 bases lay in between. CDR1 and CDR2 (germline): SGHTA, FQGNSA. DNA of the CDR3: TGTGCCAGCAGCGAATGGAACAGCCGCACAGATACGCAGTATTTT. This sequence encodes CASSEWNSRTDTQYF.

This clone was seen a single time. The chain is built from TRBV6-2 or TRBV6-3 and TRBJ2-1, with 12 positions matching TRBD2. V shed 5 bases and J 3 bases; nucleotides not matched to a gene: 2. From germline, CDR1 is MNHEY and CDR2 SVGEGT. This CDR3 contains 15 residues. The CDR3: CASSLAGGNYNEQFF. For the CDR3, the DNA is TGTGCCAGCAGTCTAGCGGGAGGGAACTACAATGAGCAGTTCTTC.

CDR3 amino acids: CASSHADPGGEQFF. The CDR3 nucleotides read TGTGCCAGCAGCCACGCCGATCCAGGGGGTGAGCAGTTCTTC. The rearrangement joins TRBV4-2 to TRBJ2-1; 7 nucleotides agree with TRBD1. The CDR3 is made up of 14 amino acids. J was trimmed by 9 bases and V by 3 bases; bases with no gene match: 8. CDR1 is LGHNA, CDR2 YNFKEQ, per germline.

This clone was seen once. The rearrangement joins TRBV6-1 to TRBJ2-7, with 7 bases identical to TRBD1. This CDR3 has 15 amino acids. V shed 1 base and J 3 bases; nucleotides not matched to a gene: 6. Germline loops: CDR1 MNHNS, CDR2 SASEGT. CDR3 nucleotide sequence: TGTGCCAGCAGTGAAGGAAGGGGGCGAAGCTACGAGCAGTACTTC. It translates to CASSEGRGRSYEQYF.

The CDR3 coding sequence is TGTGCCAGCAGTCCCCCACTAGCCCCCTACGAGCAGTACTTC. Residues: CASSPPLAPYEQYF. The V and J genes are TRBV25-1 and TRBJ2-7; tentatively, D is TRBD2 (6 bases). Trimming pared 5 bases from V and 2 bases from J, leaving 13 bases between. Germline loops: CDR1 MGHDK, CDR2 SYGVNS. This CDR3 comprises 14 residues.

The chain is built from TRBV19 and TRBJ1-1, with a possible D match to TRBD1 (5 bases). This CDR3 comprises 14 residues. V lost 10 bases and J 3 bases, leaving 18 bases between the germline ends. Germline CDR1 is LNHDA and CDR2 is SQIVND (reference sequence). The CDR3 reads CAIRTRRADTEAFF. The CDR3, as DNA: TGTGCCATACGGACACGCAGGGCGGACACTGAAGCTTTCTTT.

The J gene is TRBJ1-1, the V gene TRBV27, with no clear D. This CDR3 has 14 amino acids. The germline V gene encodes CDR1 MNHEY and CDR2 SMNVEV (reference sequence). Trimming removed 3 bases from V and 2 bases from J, with 10 bases in between. The CDR3 reads CASSFYQTNTEAFF. CDR3 sequence (DNA): TGTGCCAGCAGTTTTTATCAGACAAACACTGAAGCTTTCTTT.

In DNA, the CDR3 is TGTGCCAGCAGCACCGGGCCCGGGACAGGGGATGAAGCTTTCTTT. This codes for CASSTGPGTGDEAFF. The rearrangement joins TRBV28 to TRBJ1-1, with 10 positions matching TRBD1. CDR1 is MDHEN and CDR2 is SYDVKM in the germline V gene. The CDR3 loop spans 15 amino acids. The V segment lost 6 bases and the J segment 7 bases; nucleotides outside the gene matches: 11.

The V call is TRBV29-1, the J call TRBJ1-1; 8 bases agree with TRBD1. J gave up 0 bases and V 6 bases, and 3 bases lay outside the gene matches. The CDR3 loop spans 13 amino acids. Germline V lookup: CDR1 SQVTM, CDR2 ANQGSEA. The CDR3 DNA reads as TGCAGCGTGGGACAGGTTTTGAACACTGAAGCTTTCTTT. Residues: CSVGQVLNTEAFF. The whole variable domain, remainder taken from reference TRBV29-1 and TRBJ1-1, is SAVISQKPSRDICQRGTSLTIQCQVDSQVTMMFWYRQQPGQSLTLIATANQGSEATYESGFVIDKFPISRPNLTFSTLTVSNMSPEDSSIYLCSVGQVLNTEAFFGQGTRLTVV.

The CDR3 DNA sequence: TGCAGCGTTGGGGGACACCAAAACCAAGAGACCCAGTACTTC. Translation gives CSVGGHQNQETQYF. This sequence joins TRBV29-1 and TRBJ2-5; D perhaps matches TRBD1 (6 bases). V was shortened by 4 bases and J by 0 bases, with 12 bases between the two germline ends. This CDR3 has 14 residues. Germline CDR1 is SQVTM and CDR2 is ANQGSEA.

The chain links TRBV30 to TRBJ2-3; maybe TRBD2 (6 bases). The V and J ends lost 3 bases and 6 bases respectively, with 28 bases between them. This CDR3 contains 18 residues. Germline V gene sequence: CDR1 GTSNPN, CDR2 SVGIG (reference sequence). DNA of the CDR3: TGTGCCTGGAGCCCCACTGGGCGTGGGACTTCGGGTCCGGATACGCAGTATTTT. This codes for CAWSPTGRGTSGPDTQYF.

This clone was counted a single time. A read error may produce the germline difference seen at one junction end. The CDR3 protein is CAWSKKGSFVAGEPFF. The CDR3 DNA follows: TGTGCCTGGAGTAAAAAGGGAAGTTTCGTCGCCGGGGAGCCGTTTTTT. This chain uses TRBV30 with TRBJ2-2; tentatively, D is TRBD2 (5 bases). Per germline, CDR1 GTSNPN and CDR2 SVGIG (reference sequence). The CDR3 consists of 16 residues.

This rearrangement joins TRBV5-5 to TRBJ2-5; weak D call: TRBD2 (6 bases). The CDR3 is 13 residues long. The ends were cut back, 3 bases at V and 3 bases at J, with 9 bases in the middle. Germline V CDR1 and CDR2: SGHKS, YYEKEE (reference sequence). The CDR3 reads CASSWGLEETQYF. DNA for the CDR3: TGTGCCAGCAGCTGGGGACTGGAAGAGACCCAGTACTTC. The full variable domain, rest sourced from reference TRBV5-5 and TRBJ2-5, is DAGVTQSPTHLIKTRGQQVTLRCSPISGHKSVSWYQQVLGQGPQFIFQYYEKEERGRGNFPDRFSARQFPNYSSELNVNALLLGDSALYLCASSWGLEETQYFGPGTRLLVL.

This rearrangement joins TRBV30 to TRBJ1-2, with a possible D match to TRBD1 (6 bases). This CDR3 region has 13 residues. V was shortened by 3 bases and J by 7 bases, with 15 bases between the two germline ends. CDR1 and CDR2 (germline): GTSNPN, SVGIG (reference sequence). CDR3 region: CAWRPQGTSGYTF. CDR3 bases: TGTGCCTGGAGGCCACAGGGTACGAGTGGCTACACCTTC.

This chain connects TRBV7-6 to TRBJ2-1, with TRBD1 matching 7 bases. The CDR3 has 18 amino acids. Germline V CDR1 and CDR2: SGHVS, FNYEAQ. V was clipped by 5 bases and J by 0 bases; unmatched bases: 13. The CDR3 DNA sequence: TGTGCCAGCAGCCTCTTTCGGACAGGCCCTAGCTCCTACAATGAGCAGTTCTTC. This sequence encodes CASSLFRTGPSSYNEQFF.

The J gene is TRBJ1-1, the V gene TRBV30, with a tentative D call TRBD1 (6 bases). CDR1 and CDR2 from the germline V gene are GTSNPN and SVGIG (reference sequence). Trimming removed 5 bases from V and 0 bases from J, with 16 bases in between. The CDR3 length is 15 residues. The CDR3 reads CAWQQGNWVNTEAFF. The CDR3 nucleotides are TGTGCCTGGCAACAGGGAAATTGGGTGAACACTGAAGCTTTCTTT.

The rearrangement joins TRBV4-2 to TRBJ1-1; D call uncertain. The germline CDR1 and CDR2 sequences are LGHNA and YNFKEQ. V shed 0 bases and J shed 2 bases, with 10 bases lying between them. The CDR3 is 15 residues long. CDR3 residues: CASSQERRSNTEAFF. The CDR3 coding sequence is TGTGCCAGCAGCCAAGAACGCCGGAGTAACACTGAAGCTTTCTTT.

The V gene is TRBV5-6, the J gene TRBJ1-2, with D perhaps TRBD1 (6 bases). CDR1 and CDR2 from the germline V gene are SGHDT and YYEEEE. The CDR3 length is 15 residues. The V and J ends lost 6 bases and 4 bases respectively, with 19 bases between them. The DNA of the CDR3 is TGTGCCAGCACCTTAGTAACAGGGTCGATCTATGGCTACACCTTC. It codes for CASTLVTGSIYGYTF.

This rearrangement joins TRBV18 to TRBJ2-3, with D uncertain. The CDR3 is 14 amino acids. Per the germline V gene, CDR1 is KGHSH and CDR2 is LQKENI. V shed 3 bases and J shed 2 bases, with 9 bases lying between them. The CDR3 loop is CASSPSRHTDTQYF. The CDR3 region has the DNA TGTGCCAGCTCACCTTCGAGGCACACAGATACGCAGTATTTT.

The J gene is TRBJ1-2, the V gene TRBV6-5, with D possibly matching TRBD1 (6 bases). The ends were cut back, 8 bases at V and 7 bases at J, with 20 bases in the middle. Germline-derived CDR1 and CDR2 are MNHEY and SVGAGI. The CDR3 has 14 residues. Here the CDR3 DNA reads TGTGCCAGCGCAAGGGGGTGGGGGTCCTCTGGCTACACCTTC. Its protein product is CASARGWGSSGYTF.

The chain has TRBV5-1 and TRBJ2-5, with 11 bases fitting TRBD2. CDR1 is SGHRS and CDR2 is YFSETQ in the germline V gene. The length of the CDR3 is 16 residues. J was trimmed by 5 bases and V by 7 bases; bases with no gene match: 13. The CDR3 DNA sequence: TGCGCCAGCGCCTTAGCGGGGGGGCCTGTTCGGGAGACCCAGTACTTC. The encoded protein is CASALAGGPVRETQYF.

In this sample, this clone turned up a few times. The chain is built from TRBV5-1 and TRBJ2-7; 8 positions match TRBD1. V lost 4 bases to trimming and J lost 6 bases; unmatched junction nucleotides: 9. The CDR3 is made up of 14 amino acids. Per germline, CDR1 SGHRS and CDR2 YFSETQ. The CDR3 nucleotides read TGCGCCAGCAGCACCGGACAGGGAGTAAGCGAGCAGTACTTC. It translates to CASSTGQGVSEQYF.

The chain combines TRBV18 with TRBJ1-5; D unresolved. This CDR3 comprises 16 residues. V was clipped by 3 bases and J by 1 base, with 13 bases between them. The V gene's germline CDR1 is KGHSH and CDR2 LQKENI. The CDR3 nucleotides read TGTGCCAGCTCACCTTGGGGAGGGTCAAGCAATCAGCCCCAGCATTTT. Its protein is CASSPWGGSSNQPQHF. Together with reference TRBV18 and TRBJ1-5, the CDR3 gives the full variable domain: NAGVMQNPRHLVRRRGQEARLRCSPMKGHSHVYWYRQLPEEGLKFMVYLQKENIIDESGMPKERFSAEFPKEGPSILRIQQVVRGDSAAYFCASSPWGGSSNQPQHFGDGTRLSIL.

The rearrangement joins TRBV11-2 to TRBJ2-1, with 14 bases fitting TRBD2. This CDR3 comprises 17 residues. The V gene's germline CDR1 is SGHAT and CDR2 FQNNGV. V shed 5 bases, J shed 7 bases, and the junction held 10 bases outside the gene matches. The CDR3 loop is CASSPLTSGREANEQFF. In DNA form, the CDR3 reads TGTGCCAGCAGCCCCTTGACTAGCGGGAGGGAAGCGAATGAGCAGTTCTTC.

The chain couples TRBV18 to TRBJ2-5; D unresolved. The CDR3 consists of 13 residues. The germline V gene has CDR1 KGHSH and CDR2 LQKENI. Trimming removed 6 bases at V and 1 base at J, with 9 bases between. The chain's CDR3 is CASSSGLQETQYF. Here the CDR3 DNA reads TGTGCCAGCTCTTCAGGTCTCCAAGAGACCCAGTACTTC.

The V and J genes are TRBV9 and TRBJ1-5; D is perhaps TRBD1 (6 bases). Germline CDR1 is SGDLS and CDR2 is YYNGEE. The CDR3 loop spans 17 amino acids. Trimming cost V 4 bases and J 0 bases, with 17 bases left between them. The CDR3 loop reads CASSLEGGAYSNQPQHF. The CDR3 coding sequence is TGTGCCAGCAGCTTAGAGGGGGGGGCATATAGCAATCAGCCCCAGCATTTT. Full variable domain (missing parts from reference TRBV9 and TRBJ1-5): DSGVTQTPKHLITATGQRVTLRCSPRSGDLSVYWYQQSLDQGLQFLIQYYNGEERAKGNILERFSAQQFPDLHSELNLSSLELGDSALYFCASSLEGGAYSNQPQHFGDGTRLSIL.